A single sample is the source of the 25 T cell receptor beta chains below, sequenced in a study of cytomegalovirus exposure and HLA in healthy donors. The PCR employed 60 Vbeta primers together with 13 Jbeta primers. The assay was immunoSEQ multiplex PCR, and TCRdb's table has in-frame clones only and misses some. The table has some 150,000 clones, approximately 80% seen once. The specimen sequenced was PBMCs. These receptors originate from a female donor in good health and CMV-seronegative.

The chain has TRBV9 and TRBJ1-3; D gene uncertain. The CDR3 covers 16 residues. Trimming stripped 0 bases from V and 2 bases from J, with 12 bases between. The germline gives CDR1 SGDLS, CDR2 YYNGEE. The CDR3 nucleotides are TGTGCCAGCAGCGTAGAACTGCTCCGGGCTGGAAACACCATATATTTT. Protein sequence: CASSVELLRAGNTIYF. Full variable domain (rest looked up from reference TRBV9 and TRBJ1-3): DSGVTQTPKHLITATGQRVTLRCSPRSGDLSVYWYQQSLDQGLQFLIQYYNGEERAKGNILERFSAQQFPDLHSELNLSSLELGDSALYFCASSVELLRAGNTIYFGEGSWLTVV.

The V and J genes are TRBV5-4 and TRBJ1-2; possible D gene TRBD1, 5 bases. V gave up 1 base and J gave up 8 bases, with 15 bases separating them. The germline CDR1 and CDR2 sequences are SGHNT and YYREEE (reference sequence). There are 14 residues in the CDR3. The CDR3 DNA follows: TGTGCCAGCAGCTTGAACGGGGGACTGGAGGGCTACACCTTC. It is translated as CASSLNGGLEGYTF.

This clone was detected a few times. The rearrangement uses TRBV6-5 and TRBJ2-7, with 7 positions matching TRBD1. The CDR3 is made up of 15 amino acids. Trimming took 7 bases from V and 2 from J; bases not matched to a gene: 11. Germline V gene data show CDR1 as MNHEY and CDR2 as SVGAGI. CDR3 in amino acids: CASTKNSGGPYEQYF. The CDR3 DNA follows: TGTGCCAGCACCAAAAACTCAGGGGGTCCCTACGAGCAGTACTTC.

This clone was recorded a few times. The DNA for the CDR3 is TGTGCCAGCAGTCCCGGAGAGACCCAGTACTTC. This translates into CASSPGETQYF. The gene calls are TRBV6-1 and TRBJ2-5; D is undetermined. The CDR3 consists of 11 residues. V lost 5 bases and J lost 4, with 5 bases in between. Germline V CDR1 and CDR2: MNHNS, SASEGT.

The V call is TRBV27, the J call TRBJ2-3; D possibly corresponds to TRBD2 (5 bases). Germline CDR1 is MNHEY and CDR2 is SMNVEV (reference sequence). The CDR3 runs to 17 residues. Trimming removed 2 bases at V and 0 bases at J, with 15 bases between. CDR3 in amino acids: CASSLNPTGYSTDTQYF. The CDR3 DNA sequence: TGTGCCAGCAGTTTAAATCCTACGGGATATAGCACAGATACGCAGTATTTT.

This clone was recorded only once. The chain combines TRBV4-2 with TRBJ2-7, with D tentatively TRBD2 (5 bases). The CDR3 spans 17 residues. Germline-derived CDR1 and CDR2 are LGHNA and YNFKEQ. The V end lost 0 bases, the J end lost 6 bases, and 21 bases lay between the germline ends. In nucleotides, the CDR3 is TGTGCCAGCAGCCAAGATGTGGGAGCACCTCGCCTCGCCGAGCAGTACTTC. Translating it yields CASSQDVGAPRLAEQYF.

V usage is TRBV4-2 and J usage is TRBJ2-5, with TRBD2 identical over 7 bases. Germline CDR1 LGHNA, CDR2 YNFKEQ. J gave up 4 bases and V 0 bases, and 17 bases lay outside the gene matches. This CDR3 has 19 residues. In DNA, the CDR3 is TGTGCCAGCAGCCAAGATGATGGGGGGGGTAGGGGTTGGAGAGAGACCCAGTACTTC. This translates into CASSQDDGGGRGWRETQYF.

V and J are TRBV10-3 and TRBJ1-2; 10 bases align to TRBD1. V lost 6 bases and J lost 6; bases outside the gene matches: 13. Germline CDR1 reads ENHRY; CDR2 reads SYGVKD. The CDR3 consists of 16 residues. DNA of the CDR3: TGTGCCATCAGCGGGGGTTTAGGGACAGGGGTTCATGGCTACACCTTC. It translates to CAISGGLGTGVHGYTF.

The CDR3 reads CASSLIQTGSYEQYF. CDR3 sequence (DNA): TGTGCCAGCAGTTTAATCCAGACAGGCTCCTACGAGCAGTACTTC. The chain carries TRBV27 and TRBJ2-7; D perhaps matches TRBD1 (6 bases). V was clipped by 2 bases and J by 0 bases, with 11 bases between them. Germline CDR1 and CDR2: MNHEY and SMNVEV (reference sequence). The CDR3 contains 15 residues.

The CDR3 coding sequence is TGTGCCACCCACAGGGGGCCTAATGAAAAACTGTTTTTT. Protein product: CATHRGPNEKLFF. The chain combines TRBV15 with TRBJ1-4, with TRBD1 matching over 9 bases. The CDR3 covers 13 residues. Germline CDR1 and CDR2: LNHNV and YYDKDF (reference sequence). With 8 bases clipped from V and 3 bases from J, the junction kept 1 base outside the gene matches.

CDR3 sequence reads: CASSFTGLKFNGYTF. The CDR3 DNA reads TGTGCCAGCAGTTTCACAGGGTTGAAGTTCAACGGCTACACCTTC. The gene calls are TRBV28 and TRBJ1-2; D perhaps matches TRBD1 (6 bases). V was trimmed by 3 bases and J by 8 bases, leaving 19 bases between them. This CDR3 is 15 amino acids long. Germline CDR1 reads MDHEN; CDR2 reads SYDVKM.

The rearrangement uses TRBV9 and TRBJ2-1; the D gene is possibly TRBD2 (5 bases). The CDR3 loop spans 14 amino acids. CDR1 and CDR2 from the germline V gene are SGDLS and YYNGEE. V lost 3 bases and J 3 bases, leaving 10 bases between the germline ends. Written as DNA, the CDR3 is TGTGCCAGCAGCGGGCTAGCAATCTACAATGAGCAGTTCTTC. Amino acid sequence: CASSGLAIYNEQFF.

This chain joins TRBV5-1 and TRBJ2-7, with 8 nucleotides matching TRBD1. From germline, CDR1 is SGHRS and CDR2 YFSETQ. There are 13 residues in the CDR3. Losses at the gene ends were 0 bases for V and 6 bases for J; bases not matched to a gene: 2. This chain's CDR3 is CASSLEQGAEQYF. CDR3 bases: TGCGCCAGCAGCTTGGAGCAGGGGGCCGAGCAGTACTTC.

The gene calls are TRBV7-8 and TRBJ1-2, with D uncertain. Germline V gene data show CDR1 as SGHVS and CDR2 as FQNEAQ. This CDR3 is 13 amino acids long. V shed 3 bases and J shed 8 bases, with 13 bases lying between them. The DNA of the CDR3 is TGTGCCAGCAGCTTTGGCCCTGACAACGGCTACACCTTC. Translating gives CASSFGPDNGYTF.

This chain links TRBV9 with TRBJ2-3; 7 bases fit TRBD2. Germline-derived CDR1 and CDR2 are SGDLS and YYNGEE. The CDR3 extends over 15 amino acids. With 4 bases clipped from V and 0 bases from J, the junction kept 5 bases outside the gene matches. The CDR3 here is CASSIASGSTDTQYF. DNA for the CDR3: TGTGCCAGCAGCATTGCTAGCGGAAGCACAGATACGCAGTATTTT.

The chain links TRBV27 to TRBJ2-2; 7 bases agree with TRBD2. V shed 5 bases and J 6 bases; nucleotides not matched to a gene: 12. The CDR3 covers 16 residues. CDR1 and CDR2 (germline): MNHEY, SMNVEV (reference sequence). CDR3 in amino acids: CASSPGLPVKAGELFF. The CDR3 DNA sequence: TGTGCCAGCAGTCCGGGACTACCAGTTAAAGCCGGGGAGCTGTTTTTT.

The rearrangement uses TRBV4-3 and TRBJ2-5; D possibly corresponds to TRBD1 (6 bases). V dropped 0 bases and J dropped 5 bases, with 10 bases sitting between them. From germline, CDR1 is LGHNA and CDR2 YSLEER. The CDR3 totals 14 residues. The CDR3 DNA reads as TGCGCCAGCAGCCAAGATCAGGGGCGGGAGACCCAGTACTTC. Translated: CASSQDQGRETQYF.

The chain couples TRBV27 to TRBJ1-1; 7 bases map to TRBD1. The length of the CDR3 is 13 residues. Germline V gene data show CDR1 as MNHEY and CDR2 as SMNVEV (reference sequence). The trim removed 0 bases at V and 10 bases at J, leaving 5 bases unmatched. CDR3 bases: TGTGCCAGCAGTTTATCAGTCAGGGGGAGAGCTTTCTTT. Encoded protein: CASSLSVRGRAFF.

The genes are TRBV19 and TRBJ1-2, with a tentative D call TRBD1 (5 bases). Trimming removed 10 bases from V and 6 bases from J, with 15 bases in between. Germline V gives CDR1 LNHDA, CDR2 SQIVND (reference sequence). This CDR3 is built from 12 residues. The CDR3 coding sequence is TGTGCCACTGGGGGAGGGGCGCATGGCTACACCTTC. Translated: CATGGGAHGYTF.

This clone was observed once. This chain connects TRBV27 to TRBJ1-2, with D possibly TRBD1 on 5 matching bases. Trimming left V 0 bases short and J 4 bases short, with 9 bases between. Germline V gives CDR1 MNHEY, CDR2 SMNVEV (reference sequence). The CDR3 runs to 14 residues. The CDR3 sequence is CASSLSNRIYGYTF. The CDR3 DNA follows: TGTGCCAGCAGTTTATCGAACAGGATCTATGGCTACACCTTC.

The chain links TRBV19 to TRBJ1-4; 7 bases map to TRBD1. Germline V gives CDR1 LNHDA, CDR2 SQIVND (reference sequence). The CDR3 runs 15 residues. V lost 1 base, J lost 7 bases, and 6 bases stayed unmatched. The CDR3 DNA follows: TGTGCCAGTAGTATAGCCCCAGGGGGGAGTGAAAAACTGTTTTTT. Its translation is CASSIAPGGSEKLFF.

This clone turned up a few times. The chain employs TRBV27 and TRBJ2-5; 7 bases agree with TRBD2. V was clipped by 4 bases and J by 2 bases; unmatched bases: 19. The CDR3 loop spans 19 amino acids. CDR1 is MNHEY, CDR2 SMNVEV, per germline (reference sequence). CDR3 protein: CASSSRYPQLANLQETQYF. CDR3 nucleotides: TGTGCCAGCAGTTCTCGATATCCCCAACTAGCGAACTTACAAGAGACCCAGTACTTC.

This chain connects TRBV18 to TRBJ2-5; 8 bases are shared with TRBD1. The germline CDR1 and CDR2 sequences are KGHSH and LQKENI. The CDR3 loop spans 15 amino acids. V shed 3 bases, J shed 1 base, and the junction held 4 bases outside the gene matches. CDR3 loop: CASSPLTGGQETQYF. In nucleotides, the CDR3 is TGTGCCAGCTCACCCTTAACAGGGGGCCAAGAGACCCAGTACTTC.

This clone has just a few counts. The chain has TRBV11-2 and TRBJ1-4; D unresolved. V gave up 8 bases and J gave up 5 bases, with 12 bases separating them. Germline assignment: CDR1 SGHAT and CDR2 FQNNGV. CDR3 length equals 13 residues. CDR3 nucleotides: TGTGCCAGCCACCGGGGTGCGAATGAAAAACTGTTTTTT. Its protein product is CASHRGANEKLFF.

The V gene is TRBV5-1, the J gene TRBJ1-1; D may be TRBD1 (6 bases). Trimming took 0 bases from V and 1 from J, leaving 10 bases between them. Looked up from germline, CDR1 is SGHRS and CDR2 is YFSETQ. This CDR3 has 15 residues. CDR3 residues: CASSLGYRANTEAFF. CDR3 coding DNA: TGCGCCAGCAGCTTGGGCTACAGGGCGAACACTGAAGCTTTCTTT.